Listed here are 10 T cell receptor beta chains from one sample, sequenced in a study of blood T cells in healthy people across ages. For the second PCR, which ran for about 7 to 11 cycles, a sample-barcoded 5' primer and a J-beta primer mix were used. Via MiXCR, TCRdb re-called the 5' RACE reads, giving one row per CDR3 protein. Among around 690,000 distinct CDR3 sequences listed, 45% to 65% were seen once. The sample was blood. These receptors were obtained from a man in his fifties or sixties in good health.

This clonotype is a singleton in its sample. This chain links TRBV10-1 with TRBJ2-7; a weak D match, TRBD1 (5 bases). This CDR3 region has 13 residues. Trimming left V 0 bases short and J 6 bases short, with 9 bases between. Germline CDR1 reads WNHNN; CDR2 reads SYGVQD (reference sequence). CDR3 nucleotide sequence: TGCGCCAGCAGTGAGTCCTCCAGGGCCGAGCAGTACTTC. This encodes CASSESSRAEQYF.

V usage is TRBV28 and J usage is TRBJ1-6; D possibly corresponds to TRBD1 (5 bases). Trimming removed 5 bases at V and 11 bases at J, with 22 bases between. CDR3 length equals 16 residues. CDR1 is MDHEN and CDR2 is SYDVKM in the germline V gene. The CDR3 spells CASSTTSVSRGTPLHF. CDR3 DNA: TGTGCCAGCAGTACCACATCCGTCTCGAGGGGAACACCCCTCCACTTT.

The count of this clonotype is one. The chain uses TRBV9 and TRBJ2-1; D is tentatively TRBD1 or TRBD2 (6 bases each). This CDR3 region has 16 residues. CDR1 SGDLS and CDR2 YYNGEE come from the germline V gene. Trimming took off 0 bases at V and 5 bases at J, with 15 bases between the two ends. The CDR3 DNA sequence: TGTGCCAGCAGCGTAGAACCCGGGGGCCCTCACAATGAGCAGTTCTTC. It is translated as CASSVEPGGPHNEQFF.

Only a few counts were recorded for this clonotype. V gene TRBV5-5 combines with J gene TRBJ2-1, with 9 bases lining up with TRBD2. V was pared by 3 bases and J by 3 bases, with 4 bases of the junction left unmatched. Germline assignment: CDR1 SGHKS and CDR2 YYEKEE (reference sequence). The CDR3 contains 15 residues. CDR3 sequence reads: CASSSSGDYYNEQFF. For the CDR3, the DNA is TGTGCCAGCAGCTCTAGCGGGGATTACTACAATGAGCAGTTCTTC.

This clonotype appeared a few times. V is TRBV5-1 and J is TRBJ2-7; the D is unclear. The V end was cut by 3 bases, the J end by 2 bases, with 15 bases between. From germline, CDR1 is SGHRS and CDR2 YFSETQ. There are 15 residues in the CDR3. CDR3 in DNA: TGCGCCAGCAGCTATGATTGGCAGCGCACCTACGAGCAGTACTTC. It is translated as CASSYDWQRTYEQYF.

This chain links TRBV28 with TRBJ2-7; D possibly corresponds to TRBD2 (6 bases). The V gene's germline CDR1 is MDHEN and CDR2 SYDVKM. The CDR3 loop spans 13 amino acids. V shed 2 bases and J shed 3 bases, with 8 bases lying between them. The CDR3: CASSLGGFYEQYF. Here the CDR3 DNA reads TGTGCCAGCAGTTTAGGAGGGTTCTACGAGCAGTACTTC.

V and J are TRBV12-3 or TRBV12-4 and TRBJ2-5; 9 positions match TRBD1. The CDR3 runs to 15 residues. V was pared by 5 bases and J by 4 bases, with 8 bases of the junction left unmatched. DNA for the CDR3: TGTGCCAGCAGTGCCGACAGGGGGTACGGAGAGACCCAGTACTTC. Residues: CASSADRGYGETQYF.

This chain links TRBV2 with TRBJ2-5; D perhaps matches TRBD2 (6 bases). CDR3 length equals 17 residues. The V and J ends lost 4 bases and 0 bases respectively, with 18 bases between them. CDR1 SNHLY and CDR2 FYNNEI come from the germline V gene. Here the CDR3 DNA reads TGTGCCAGCAGTGTTGGAGGGTCCGCCCGGTACCAAGAGACCCAGTACTTC. It specifies CASSVGGSARYQETQYF.

This clonotype showed up many times. The chain couples TRBV9 to TRBJ2-1; D may be TRBD1 (7 bases). The CDR3 covers 15 residues. Between the trimmed V and J ends, which lost 4 bases and 6 bases, there was a span of 17 bases. Germline V lookup: CDR1 SGDLS, CDR2 YYNGEE. CDR3 amino acids: CASSSGGTDLNEQFF. Here the CDR3 DNA reads TGTGCCAGCAGCAGTGGAGGGACAGATCTCAATGAGCAGTTCTTC.

This clonotype was seen at least ten times. The J gene is TRBJ2-7, the V gene TRBV5-1; 7 positions agree with TRBD2. CDR3 size: 16 residues. CDR1 SGHRS and CDR2 YFSETQ come from the germline V gene. The junction had 11 bases not matched to a gene; V was cut back by 0 bases and J by 5 bases. The CDR3 is CASSLGSLGGRNEQYF. In DNA, the CDR3 is TGCGCCAGCAGCTTGGGATCACTGGGGGGGAGAAACGAGCAGTACTTC.